The TCR beta chain under discussion was sequenced for a study of shared clonotypes between healthy human individuals. Study at large: The donor group consisted of a couple of women and three men, aged 18 to 49. Three plates were used per donor for CD4 naive, three for CD4 memory, two for CD8 naive and one for CD8 memory.

Study-level findings and limits: Relative to their counterparts shared across all four donors, non-shared clonotypes exhibited diminished generation probabilities.

Sequencing used immunoSEQ multiplex PCR; TCRdb keeps in-frame clones, though not all of them. The sample holds fewer than 3 million clones, less than 95% seen once. The ends were cut back, 1 base at V and 0 bases at J, with 11 bases in the middle. From germline, CDR1 is SGHRS and CDR2 YFSETQ. The CDR3 totals 16 residues. A remark on this clone: The antigen is unknown.

The sequenced sample consisted of naive CD4+ T cells from PBMCs. Specified subset: CD45RA+ positively selected. The chain combines TRBV5-1 with TRBJ2-1; the D gene could be TRBD1 or TRBD2 (5 bases each). The receptor's source is a young man in good health. Some clones in this sample may be carry-over from other donors' samples. CDR3: CASSLRDQSSYNEQFF. The CDR3 bases are TGCGCCAGCAGCTTGCGGGACCAAAGCTCCTACAATGAGCAGTTCTTC.